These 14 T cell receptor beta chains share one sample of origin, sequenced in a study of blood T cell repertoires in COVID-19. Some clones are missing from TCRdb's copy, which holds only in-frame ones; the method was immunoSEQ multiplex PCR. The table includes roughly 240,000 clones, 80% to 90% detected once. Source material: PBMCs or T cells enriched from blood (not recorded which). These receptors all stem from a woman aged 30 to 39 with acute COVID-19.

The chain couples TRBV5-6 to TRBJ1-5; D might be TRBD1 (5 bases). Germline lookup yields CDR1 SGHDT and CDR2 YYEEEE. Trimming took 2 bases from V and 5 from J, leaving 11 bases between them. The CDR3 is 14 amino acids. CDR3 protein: CASSFQGGYQPQHF. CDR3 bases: TGTGCCAGCAGCTTCCAGGGAGGGTATCAGCCCCAGCATTTT.

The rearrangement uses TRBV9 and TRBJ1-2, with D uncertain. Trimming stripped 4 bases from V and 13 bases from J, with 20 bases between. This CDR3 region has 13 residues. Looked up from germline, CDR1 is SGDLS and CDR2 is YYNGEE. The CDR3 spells CASSFNPMGRRTF. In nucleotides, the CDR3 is TGTGCCAGCAGCTTCAACCCTATGGGCCGGCGCACCTTC.

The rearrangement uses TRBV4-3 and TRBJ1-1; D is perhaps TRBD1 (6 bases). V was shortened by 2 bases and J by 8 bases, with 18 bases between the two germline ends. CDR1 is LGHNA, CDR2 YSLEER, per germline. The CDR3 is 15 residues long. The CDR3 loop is CASSQSRGSGKEAFF. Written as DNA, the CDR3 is TGCGCCAGCAGCCAATCAAGGGGGTCAGGGAAAGAAGCTTTCTTT.

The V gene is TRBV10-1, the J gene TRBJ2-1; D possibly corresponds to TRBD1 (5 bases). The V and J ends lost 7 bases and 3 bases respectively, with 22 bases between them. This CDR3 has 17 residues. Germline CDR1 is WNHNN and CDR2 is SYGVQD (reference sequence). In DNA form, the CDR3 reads TGCGCCAGCACGACAAGGGGTCCCCACGCCATCTACAATGAGCAGTTCTTC. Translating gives CASTTRGPHAIYNEQFF.

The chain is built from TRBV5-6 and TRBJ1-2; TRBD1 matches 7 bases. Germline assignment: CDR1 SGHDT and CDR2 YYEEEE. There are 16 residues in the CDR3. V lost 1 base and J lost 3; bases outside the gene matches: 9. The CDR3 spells CASSLSLTGWDYGYTF. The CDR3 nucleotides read TGTGCCAGCAGCTTGTCCTTGACAGGGTGGGACTATGGCTACACCTTC.

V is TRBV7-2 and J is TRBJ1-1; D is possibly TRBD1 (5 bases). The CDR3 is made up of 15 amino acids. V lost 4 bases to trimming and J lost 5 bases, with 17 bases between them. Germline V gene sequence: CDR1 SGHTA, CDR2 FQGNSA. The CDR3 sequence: CASSSGLGGETEAFF. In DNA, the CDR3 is TGTGCCAGCAGCTCGGGCCTAGGAGGGGAGACTGAAGCTTTCTTT.

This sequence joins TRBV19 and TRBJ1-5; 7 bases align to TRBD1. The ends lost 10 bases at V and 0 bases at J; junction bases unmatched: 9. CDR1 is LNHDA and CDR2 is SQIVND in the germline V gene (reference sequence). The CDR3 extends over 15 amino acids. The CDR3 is CATEGQFFSNQPQHF. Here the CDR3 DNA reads TGTGCCACCGAGGGACAGTTTTTTAGCAATCAGCCCCAGCATTTT. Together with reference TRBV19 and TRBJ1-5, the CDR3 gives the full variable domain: DGGITQSPKYLFRKEGQNVTLSCEQNLNHDAMYWYRQDPGQGLRLIYYSQIVNDFQKGDIAEGYSVSREKKESFPLTVTSAQKNPTAFYLCATEGQFFSNQPQHFGDGTRLSIL.

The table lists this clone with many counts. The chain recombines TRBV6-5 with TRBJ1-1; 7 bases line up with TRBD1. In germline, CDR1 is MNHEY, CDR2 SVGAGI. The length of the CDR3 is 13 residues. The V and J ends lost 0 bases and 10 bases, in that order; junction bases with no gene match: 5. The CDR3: CASSYSGRGVAFF. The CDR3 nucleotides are TGTGCCAGCAGTTACTCGGGCAGGGGGGTAGCTTTCTTT.

The chain's CDR3 is CASSPPLAGDWPYEQYF. CDR3 DNA sequence: TGTGCCAGCAGCCCCCCTCTCGCGGGGGATTGGCCCTACGAGCAGTACTTC. V gene TRBV7-9 combines with J gene TRBJ2-7; TRBD2 agrees at 7 bases. The CDR3 totals 17 residues. CDR1 and CDR2 from the germline V gene are SEHNR and FQNEAQ (reference sequence). Losses at the gene ends were 5 bases for V and 2 bases for J; bases not matched to a gene: 15.

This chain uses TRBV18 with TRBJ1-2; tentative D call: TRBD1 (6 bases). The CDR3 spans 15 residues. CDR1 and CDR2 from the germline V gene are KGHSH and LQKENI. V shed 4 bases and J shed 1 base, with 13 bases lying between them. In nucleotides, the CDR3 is TGTGCCAGCTCACGCCGGGACAAGCTTAACTATGGCTACACCTTC. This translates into CASSRRDKLNYGYTF.

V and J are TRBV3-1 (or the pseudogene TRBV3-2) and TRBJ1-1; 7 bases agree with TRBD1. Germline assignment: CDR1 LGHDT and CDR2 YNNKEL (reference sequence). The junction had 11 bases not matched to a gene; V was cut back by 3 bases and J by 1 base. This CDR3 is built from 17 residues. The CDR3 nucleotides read TGTGCCAGCAGCCAGGAAGGGGGCGAGTTTACGAACACTGAAGCTTTCTTT. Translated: CASSQEGGEFTNTEAFF.

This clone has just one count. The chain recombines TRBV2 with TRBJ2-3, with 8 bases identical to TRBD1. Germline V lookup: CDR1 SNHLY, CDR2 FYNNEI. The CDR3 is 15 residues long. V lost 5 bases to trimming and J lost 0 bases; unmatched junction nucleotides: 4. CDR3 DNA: TGTGCCAGCAGTCTGGACAGGGAAAGCACAGATACGCAGTATTTT. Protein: CASSLDRESTDTQYF.

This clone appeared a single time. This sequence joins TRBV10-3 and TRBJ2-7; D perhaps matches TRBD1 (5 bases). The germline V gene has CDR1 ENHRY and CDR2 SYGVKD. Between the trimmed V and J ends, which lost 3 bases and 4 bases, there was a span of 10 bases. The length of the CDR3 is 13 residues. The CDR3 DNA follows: TGTGCCATCAGTGACTCGACAGCTTACGAGCAGTACTTC. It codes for CAISDSTAYEQYF.

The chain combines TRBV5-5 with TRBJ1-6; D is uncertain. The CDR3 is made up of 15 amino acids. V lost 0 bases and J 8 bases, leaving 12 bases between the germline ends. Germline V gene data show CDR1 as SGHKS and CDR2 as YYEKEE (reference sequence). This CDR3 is CASSLDPSPDSPLHF. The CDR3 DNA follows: TGTGCCAGCAGCTTGGACCCTTCTCCAGATTCACCCCTCCACTTT. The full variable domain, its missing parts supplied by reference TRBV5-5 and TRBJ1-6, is DAGVTQSPTHLIKTRGQQVTLRCSPISGHKSVSWYQQVLGQGPQFIFQYYEKEERGRGNFPDRFSARQFPNYSSELNVNALLLGDSALYLCASSLDPSPDSPLHFGNGTRLTVT.